A single sample gave rise to the 28 T cell receptor beta chains below, sequenced in a study of OX40 agonist ivuxolimab in advanced cancers. TCRdb's copy holds only in-frame clones and misses some; the assay was immunoSEQ multiplex PCR. In the table there are roughly 56,000 clones, 70% to 90% of which are singletons. The material sequenced was CD4+ or CD8+ T cells sorted from blood, taken in a trial of the OX40 agonist ivuxolimab. These receptors all come from an adult with an advanced solid tumor such as melanoma, head and neck, liver or kidney cancer.

CDR3 region: CASSFQETQYF. For the CDR3, the DNA is TGTGCCAGCAGCTTCCAAGAGACCCAGTACTTC. The chain is built from TRBV11-3 and TRBJ2-5; D uncertain. The ends were cut back, 3 bases at V and 1 base at J, with 0 bases in the middle. This CDR3 is 11 amino acids long. Germline CDR1 reads SGHNT; CDR2 reads YENEEA.

The chain employs TRBV5-1 and TRBJ2-2; 9 bases are shared with TRBD2. The CDR3 covers 14 residues. Per germline, CDR1 SGHRS and CDR2 YFSETQ. With V trimmed by 4 bases and J by 4 bases, 2 bases remained unmatched. The CDR3 loop is CASSISGSTGELFF. As DNA, the CDR3 is TGCGCCAGCAGCATTAGCGGGAGCACCGGGGAGCTGTTTTTT. Filled out from reference TRBV5-1 and TRBJ2-2, the complete variable domain reads KAGVTQTPRYLIKTRGQQVTLSCSPISGHRSVSWYQQTPGQGLQFLFEYFSETQRNKGNFPGRFSGRQFSNSRSEMNVSTLELGDSALYLCASSISGSTGELFFGEGSRLTVL.

The chain couples TRBV19 to TRBJ1-5; D unresolved. The ends were cut back, 3 bases at V and 0 bases at J, with 15 bases in the middle. Germline CDR1 and CDR2: LNHDA and SQIVND (reference sequence). The CDR3 consists of 17 residues. CDR3 in amino acids: CASSIHAAENSNQPQHF. CDR3 DNA: TGTGCCAGTAGTATCCATGCAGCCGAGAATAGCAATCAGCCCCAGCATTTT.

The chain is built from TRBV9 and TRBJ2-3; no clear D gene. CDR3 size: 13 residues. V was shortened by 1 base and J by 1 base, with 4 bases between the two germline ends. Per germline, CDR1 SGDLS and CDR2 YYNGEE. The CDR3 loop reads CASSVQGTDTQYF. CDR3 DNA: TGTGCCAGCAGCGTACAGGGCACAGATACGCAGTATTTT.

This clone appeared a few times. The chain is built from TRBV10-3 and TRBJ1-1; a possible D gene is TRBD1 (5 bases). The germline CDR1 and CDR2 sequences are ENHRY and SYGVKD. This CDR3 spans 14 amino acids. The V end was cut by 2 bases, the J end by 6 bases, with 13 bases between. The CDR3 nucleotides read TGTGCCATCAGTGAGGGTAAGGGGATACCTGAAGCTTTCTTT. The encoded protein is CAISEGKGIPEAFF.

The rearrangement uses TRBV5-1 and TRBJ2-7, with D possibly called TRBD1 or TRBD2 (5 bases each). The V gene lost 0 bases and the J gene lost 4 bases, with 11 bases spanning the gap. Germline values: CDR1 SGHRS, CDR2 YFSETQ. The CDR3 spans 14 residues. The CDR3 is CASSLGGSGYEQYF. The CDR3 DNA reads as TGCGCCAGCAGCTTGGGGGGGAGTGGATACGAGCAGTACTTC.

The V and J genes are TRBV28 and TRBJ2-4; no clear D. The CDR3 contains 16 residues. V gave up 3 bases and J gave up 0 bases, with 12 bases separating them. CDR1 is MDHEN and CDR2 is SYDVKM in the germline V gene. DNA for the CDR3: TGTGCCAGCAGTTTTAATGAAGGATTAGCCAAAAACATTCAGTACTTC. This codes for CASSFNEGLAKNIQYF.

This clone was seen more than once but under ten times. Other nucleotide sequences from this sample produce the same CDR3. The chain joins TRBV11-2 to TRBJ2-1, with 8 positions matching TRBD1. CDR1 is SGHAT and CDR2 is FQNNGV in the germline V gene. V was clipped by 3 bases and J by 6 bases; unmatched bases: 4. The CDR3 contains 14 residues. CDR3 nucleotide sequence: TGTGCCAGCAGCTTGTACAGGGGGGTCAATGAGCAGTTCTTC. Translating gives CASSLYRGVNEQFF.

V usage is TRBV4-1 and J usage is TRBJ2-3; the match to TRBD2 covers 9 bases. The V gene's germline CDR1 is MGHRA and CDR2 YSYEKL. V shed 6 bases and J 1 base; nucleotides not matched to a gene: 11. The CDR3 sequence is 17 residues long. Here the CDR3 reads CASSRGGRAWGTDTQYF. The DNA for the CDR3 is TGCGCCAGCAGTCGAGGCGGGAGGGCCTGGGGCACAGATACGCAGTATTTT.

The chain carries TRBV4-1 and TRBJ2-7; 8 positions match TRBD2. This CDR3 is built from 15 residues. J was trimmed by 3 bases and V by 5 bases; bases with no gene match: 9. Per germline, CDR1 MGHRA and CDR2 YSYEKL. DNA for the CDR3: TGCGCCAGCAGCGCCGGGACTAGACTTTTCTACGAGCAGTACTTC. Residues: CASSAGTRLFYEQYF.

The chain links TRBV4-1 to TRBJ1-2; 9 bases agree with TRBD1. J lost 11 bases, V lost 4 bases, and 5 bases had no gene match. The length of the CDR3 is 12 residues. Germline assignment: CDR1 MGHRA and CDR2 YSYEKL. The CDR3 DNA reads as TGCGCCAGCAGCCTCGGACAGGGGAGTTACACCTTC. Protein sequence: CASSLGQGSYTF.

This clone is a singleton in its sample. This rearrangement joins TRBV28 to TRBJ1-1; possible D gene TRBD1, 5 bases. The CDR3 contains 12 residues. Germline CDR1 and CDR2: MDHEN and SYDVKM. V lost 2 bases, J lost 11 bases, and 12 bases lay in between. Here the CDR3 reads CASSLRQGRAFF. The CDR3 DNA is TGTGCCAGCAGTTTACGGCAGGGAAGGGCTTTCTTT.

The count of this clone is one. This chain connects TRBV6-5 to TRBJ2-7; D is unresolved. CDR1 MNHEY and CDR2 SVGAGI come from the germline V gene. Trimming took off 5 bases at V and 0 bases at J, with 11 bases between the two ends. The CDR3 is 14 residues long. The chain's CDR3 is CASSANARSYEQYF. The CDR3 nucleotides are TGTGCCAGCAGTGCTAATGCCCGCTCCTACGAGCAGTACTTC.

The chain uses TRBV5-6 and TRBJ2-7; D is uncertain. V was pared by 0 bases and J by 6 bases, with 10 bases between. The CDR3 totals 13 residues. CDR1 and CDR2 (germline): SGHDT, YYEEEE. The CDR3 DNA follows: TGTGCCAGCAGCTTGGGATTAGGGCGCGAGCAGTACTTC. Translating it yields CASSLGLGREQYF.

V and J are TRBV6-1 and TRBJ2-3, with TRBD2 identical over 7 bases. The CDR3 covers 15 residues. Germline V CDR1 and CDR2: MNHNS, SASEGT. V lost 9 bases and J lost 2; bases outside the gene matches: 11. The CDR3 sequence: CASLTGGGFTDTQYF. CDR3 bases: TGTGCCAGTCTGACTGGGGGGGGATTCACAGATACGCAGTATTTT.

The chain recombines TRBV7-2 with TRBJ2-4; TRBD1 matches 9 bases. V trimming: 0 bases; J trimming: 3 bases; junction bases outside the gene matches: 6. Germline V gene lookup returns CDR1 SGHTA and CDR2 FQGNSA. The CDR3 sequence is 17 residues long. The CDR3 sequence is CASSLAGDRAIKNIQYF. Here the CDR3 DNA reads TGTGCCAGCAGCTTAGCGGGGGACAGGGCCATCAAAAACATTCAGTACTTC.

The V call is TRBV30, the J call TRBJ1-4; perhaps TRBD1 as D (5 bases). With 1 base removed from V and 4 bases from J, the gap between germline ends came to 7 bases. Germline CDR1 reads GTSNPN; CDR2 reads SVGIG (reference sequence). The CDR3 has 13 residues. CDR3 DNA sequence: TGTGCCTGGAGTGGACAGAATAATGAAAAACTGTTTTTT. This encodes CAWSGQNNEKLFF.

This clone was counted between two and nine times. J is TRBJ1-5 and V is TRBV28; no firm D call. The CDR3 is 12 residues long. With 2 bases removed from V and 7 bases from J, the gap between germline ends came to 6 bases. Germline loops: CDR1 MDHEN, CDR2 SYDVKM. CDR3 sequence reads: CASSLSRQPQHF. For the CDR3, the DNA is TGTGCCAGCAGTTTAAGTCGCCAGCCCCAGCATTTT.

This clone was detected only once. This chain links TRBV13 with TRBJ1-2; weak D call: TRBD1 (6 bases). Per the germline V gene, CDR1 is PRHDT and CDR2 is FYEKMQ (reference sequence). Trimming left V 0 bases short and J 2 bases short, with 7 bases between. The CDR3 loop spans 14 amino acids. The CDR3 region is CASSLGTGNYGYTF. DNA of the CDR3: TGTGCCAGCAGCTTAGGTACAGGGAACTATGGCTACACCTTC.

This sequence joins TRBV19 and TRBJ2-6; tentatively, D is TRBD2 (6 bases). Germline V CDR1 and CDR2: LNHDA, SQIVND (reference sequence). The CDR3 extends over 16 amino acids. Trimming removed 1 base at V and 2 bases at J, with 9 bases between. As DNA, the CDR3 is TGTGCCAGTAGTATAGGGGGACTTCCTGGGGCCAACGTCCTGACTTTC. It translates to CASSIGGLPGANVLTF.

This chain uses TRBV18 with TRBJ2-7; 7 bases fit TRBD2. Germline V gene sequence: CDR1 KGHSH, CDR2 LQKENI. The CDR3 has 14 amino acids. V was clipped by 4 bases and J by 3 bases; unmatched bases: 6. The CDR3 sequence: CASSLGRARYEQYF. CDR3 DNA: TGTGCCAGCTCACTGGGGAGGGCTCGCTACGAGCAGTACTTC.

The rearrangement joins TRBV7-2 to TRBJ2-1; weak D call: TRBD1 (7 bases). The germline V gene has CDR1 SGHTA and CDR2 FQGNSA. The CDR3 has 14 residues. V lost 5 bases and J lost 15, with 23 bases in between. The CDR3 region has the DNA TGTGCCAGCAGCCCAGGGGGGTCGGGTAGTTTCTTGTTCTTC. Residues: CASSPGGSGSFLFF.

The J gene is TRBJ2-5, the V gene TRBV7-9, with TRBD1 matching over 8 bases. There are 15 residues in the CDR3. Trimming removed 5 bases from V and 5 bases from J; junction bases left unmatched: 10. Germline-derived CDR1 and CDR2 are SEHNR and FQNEAQ (reference sequence). The CDR3 region has the DNA TGTGCCAGCAGCCCAAACGGGAGACAGGGGGAGACCCAGTACTTC. It encodes CASSPNGRQGETQYF.

The chain carries TRBV25-1 and TRBJ2-2; D gene ambiguous. The V gene's germline CDR1 is MGHDK and CDR2 SYGVNS. V lost 2 bases, J lost 4 bases, and 5 bases lay in between. CDR3 length: 13 residues. This CDR3 reads CASSEVTTGELFF. DNA of the CDR3: TGTGCCAGCAGTGAAGTTACCACCGGGGAGCTGTTTTTT.

Concerning this clone itself: This sample includes further DNA sequences coding for the same CDR3. The chain uses TRBV5-1 and TRBJ2-1; the match to TRBD2 covers 7 bases. The CDR3 is 15 amino acids. Germline V lookup: CDR1 SGHRS, CDR2 YFSETQ. Losses at the gene ends were 0 bases for V and 3 bases for J; bases not matched to a gene: 3. The CDR3 sequence is CASSLGSSGYNEQFF. CDR3 DNA sequence: TGCGCCAGCAGCTTGGGATCTAGCGGCTACAATGAGCAGTTCTTC. The full variable domain, with the rest looked up from reference TRBV5-1 and TRBJ2-1, is KAGVTQTPRYLIKTRGQQVTLSCSPISGHRSVSWYQQTPGQGLQFLFEYFSETQRNKGNFPGRFSGRQFSNSRSEMNVSTLELGDSALYLCASSLGSSGYNEQFFGPGTRLTVL.

The CDR3 DNA reads as TGTGCCAGCAGCTTAGGAGGTTGGGCGCGTAATGAAAAACTGTTTTTT. Encoded protein: CASSLGGWARNEKLFF. The gene calls are TRBV7-9 and TRBJ1-4; no firm D call. The CDR3 extends over 16 amino acids. The V end was cut by 1 base, the J end by 4 bases, with 13 bases between. Germline CDR1 is SEHNR and CDR2 is FQNEAQ (reference sequence).

This rearrangement joins TRBV5-4 to TRBJ2-5; 8 nucleotides match TRBD1. Matching the DNA end better, TRBJ2-7 makes the J call doubtful. The germline V gene encodes CDR1 SGHNT and CDR2 YYREEE (reference sequence). The CDR3 sequence is 15 residues long. This CDR3 is CASSLEGTGPYEQYF. The CDR3 region has the DNA TGTGCCAGCAGCTTGGAGGGGACAGGTCCCTACGAGCAGTACTTC.

The V and J genes are TRBV30 and TRBJ1-1, with 9 nucleotides matching TRBD1. CDR3 length: 17 amino acids. V shed 4 bases and J 0 bases; nucleotides not matched to a gene: 12. From germline, CDR1 is GTSNPN and CDR2 SVGIG (reference sequence). CDR3 nucleotides: TGTGCCTGGACCGGCGGGACAGGGCTATCGATGAACACTGAAGCTTTCTTT. It yields the protein CAWTGGTGLSMNTEAFF.